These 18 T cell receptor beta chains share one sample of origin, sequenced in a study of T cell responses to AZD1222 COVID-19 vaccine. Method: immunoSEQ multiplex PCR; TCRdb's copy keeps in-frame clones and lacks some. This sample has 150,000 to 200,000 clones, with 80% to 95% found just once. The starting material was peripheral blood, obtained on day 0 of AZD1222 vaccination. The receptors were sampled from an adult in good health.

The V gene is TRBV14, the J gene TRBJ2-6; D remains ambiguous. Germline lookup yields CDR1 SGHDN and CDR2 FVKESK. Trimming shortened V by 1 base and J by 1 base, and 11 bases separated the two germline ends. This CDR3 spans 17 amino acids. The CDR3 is CASSQGRLLSGANVLTF. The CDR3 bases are TGTGCCAGCAGCCAAGGTCGCCTTTTGTCTGGGGCCAACGTCCTGACTTTC. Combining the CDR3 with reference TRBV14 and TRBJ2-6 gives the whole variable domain EAGVTQFPSHSVIEKGQTVTLRCDPISGHDNLYWYRRVMGKEIKFLLHFVKESKQDESGMPNNRFLAERTGGTYSTLKVQPAELEDSGVYFCASSQGRLLSGANVLTFGAGSRLTVL.

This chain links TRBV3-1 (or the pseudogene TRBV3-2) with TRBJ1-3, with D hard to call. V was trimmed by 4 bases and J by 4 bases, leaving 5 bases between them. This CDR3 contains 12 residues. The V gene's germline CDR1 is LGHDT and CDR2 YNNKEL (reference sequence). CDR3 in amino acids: CASSLGGNTIYF. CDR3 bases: TGTGCCAGCAGCCTCGGGGGAAACACCATATATTTT.

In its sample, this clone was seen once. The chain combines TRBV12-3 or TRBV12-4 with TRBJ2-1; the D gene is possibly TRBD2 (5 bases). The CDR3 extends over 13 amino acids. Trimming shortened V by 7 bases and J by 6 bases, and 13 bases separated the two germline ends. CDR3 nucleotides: TGTGCCAGCACCTTCGCGGGTGGCAATGAGCAGTTCTTC. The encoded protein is CASTFAGGNEQFF.

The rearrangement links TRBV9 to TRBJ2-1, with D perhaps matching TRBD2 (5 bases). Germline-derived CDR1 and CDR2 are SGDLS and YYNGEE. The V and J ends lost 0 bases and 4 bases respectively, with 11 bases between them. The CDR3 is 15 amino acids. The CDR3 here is CASSVAGAEYNEQFF. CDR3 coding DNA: TGTGCCAGCAGCGTAGCTGGAGCGGAGTACAATGAGCAGTTCTTC.

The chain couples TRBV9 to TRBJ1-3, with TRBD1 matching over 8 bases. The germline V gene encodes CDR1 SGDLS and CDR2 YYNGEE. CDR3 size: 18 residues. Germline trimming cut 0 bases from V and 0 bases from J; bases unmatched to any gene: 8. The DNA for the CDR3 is TGTGCCAGCAGCGTAGGCGGGGACAGGCATTACTCTGGAAACACCATATATTTT. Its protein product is CASSVGGDRHYSGNTIYF.

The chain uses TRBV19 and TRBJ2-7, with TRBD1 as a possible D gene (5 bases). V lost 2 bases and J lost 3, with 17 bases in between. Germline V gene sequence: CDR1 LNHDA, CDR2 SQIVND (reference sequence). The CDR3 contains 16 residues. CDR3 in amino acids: CASSISAQGTVYEQYF. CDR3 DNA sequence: TGTGCCAGTAGTATATCGGCGCAGGGCACAGTCTACGAGCAGTACTTC.

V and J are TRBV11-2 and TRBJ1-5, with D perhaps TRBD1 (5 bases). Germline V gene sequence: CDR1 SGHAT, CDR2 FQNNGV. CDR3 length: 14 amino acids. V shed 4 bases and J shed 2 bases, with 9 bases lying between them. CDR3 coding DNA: TGTGCCAGCAGCTCCCCGGGGGGCAATCAGCCCCAGCATTTT. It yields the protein CASSSPGGNQPQHF.

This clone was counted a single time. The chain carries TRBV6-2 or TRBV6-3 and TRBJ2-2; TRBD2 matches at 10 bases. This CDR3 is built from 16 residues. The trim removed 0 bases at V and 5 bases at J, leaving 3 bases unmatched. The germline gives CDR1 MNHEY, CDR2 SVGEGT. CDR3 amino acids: CASSYSSSGGTGELFF. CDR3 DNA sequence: TGTGCCAGCAGTTACTCGTCTAGCGGGGGAACCGGGGAGCTGTTTTTT.

The CDR3 DNA sequence: TGCAGCGTTGAAGATCACCCGATAGAGTACTTC. Amino acid sequence: CSVEDHPIEYF. The chain links TRBV29-1 to TRBJ2-7; D ambiguous. Germline CDR1 is SQVTM and CDR2 is ANQGSEA. The CDR3 loop spans 11 amino acids. Between the trimmed V and J ends, which lost 0 bases and 11 bases, there was a span of 11 bases.

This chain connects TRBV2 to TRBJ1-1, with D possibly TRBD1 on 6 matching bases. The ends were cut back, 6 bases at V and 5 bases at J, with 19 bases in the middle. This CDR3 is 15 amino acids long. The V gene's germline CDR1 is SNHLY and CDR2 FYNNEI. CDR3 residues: CASRGYLGAGTEAFF. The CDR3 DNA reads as TGTGCCAGCAGGGGGTATCTGGGGGCGGGGACTGAAGCTTTCTTT. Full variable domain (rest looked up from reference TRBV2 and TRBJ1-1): EPEVTQTPSHQVTQMGQEVILRCVPISNHLYFYWYRQILGQKVEFLVSFYNNEISEKSEIFDDQFSVERPDGSNFTLKIRSTKLEDSAMYFCASRGYLGAGTEAFFGQGTRLTVV.

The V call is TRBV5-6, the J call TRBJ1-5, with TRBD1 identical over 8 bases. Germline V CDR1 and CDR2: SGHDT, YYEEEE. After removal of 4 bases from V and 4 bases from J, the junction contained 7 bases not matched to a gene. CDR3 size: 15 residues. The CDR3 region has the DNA TGTGCCAGCAGCACCGGGACAGGAATTAATCAGCCCCAGCATTTT. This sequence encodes CASSTGTGINQPQHF. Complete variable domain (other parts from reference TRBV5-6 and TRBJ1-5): DAGVTQSPTHLIKTRGQQVTLRCSPKSGHDTVSWYQQALGQGPQFIFQYYEEEERQRGNFPDRFSGHQFPNYSSELNVNALLLGDSALYLCASSTGTGINQPQHFGDGTRLSIL.

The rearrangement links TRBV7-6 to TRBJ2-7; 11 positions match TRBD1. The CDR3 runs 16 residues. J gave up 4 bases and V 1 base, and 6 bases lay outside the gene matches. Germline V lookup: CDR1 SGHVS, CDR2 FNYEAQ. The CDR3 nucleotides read TGTGCCAGCAGCTTAGGGGGACAGGGGGTTCTTTACGAGCAGTACTTC. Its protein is CASSLGGQGVLYEQYF.

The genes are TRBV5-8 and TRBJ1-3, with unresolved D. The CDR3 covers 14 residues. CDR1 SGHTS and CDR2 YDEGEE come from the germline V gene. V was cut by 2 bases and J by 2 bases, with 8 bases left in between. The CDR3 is CASSLGLTGNTIYF. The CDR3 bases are TGTGCCAGCAGCTTAGGACTGACTGGAAACACCATATATTTT.

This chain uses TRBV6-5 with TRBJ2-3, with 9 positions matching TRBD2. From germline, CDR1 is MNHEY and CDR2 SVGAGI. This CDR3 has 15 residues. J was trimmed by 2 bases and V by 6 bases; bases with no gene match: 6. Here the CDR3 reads CASSPIAGVTDTQYF. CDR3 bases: TGTGCCAGCAGCCCGATAGCGGGGGTCACAGATACGCAGTATTTT.

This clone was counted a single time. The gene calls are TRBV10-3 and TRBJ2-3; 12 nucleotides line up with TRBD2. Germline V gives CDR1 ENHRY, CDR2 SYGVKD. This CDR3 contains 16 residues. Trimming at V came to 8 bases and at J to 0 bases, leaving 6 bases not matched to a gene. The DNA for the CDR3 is TGTGCCATCTCTACTAGCGGGGGGTCTAGCACAGATACGCAGTATTTT. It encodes CAISTSGGSSTDTQYF.

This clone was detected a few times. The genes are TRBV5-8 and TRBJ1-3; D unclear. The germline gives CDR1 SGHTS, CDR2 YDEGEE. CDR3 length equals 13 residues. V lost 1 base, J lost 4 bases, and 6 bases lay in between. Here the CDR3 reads CASSLPPGNTIYF. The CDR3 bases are TGTGCCAGCAGCTTGCCCCCCGGAAACACCATATATTTT.

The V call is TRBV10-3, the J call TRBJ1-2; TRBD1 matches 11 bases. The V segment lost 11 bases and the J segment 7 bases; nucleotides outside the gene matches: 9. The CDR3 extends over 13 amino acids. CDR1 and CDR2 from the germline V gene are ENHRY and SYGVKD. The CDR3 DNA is TGTGCCCATAGGACAGGGGGCTGGTCTGGCTACACCTTC. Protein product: CAHRTGGWSGYTF.

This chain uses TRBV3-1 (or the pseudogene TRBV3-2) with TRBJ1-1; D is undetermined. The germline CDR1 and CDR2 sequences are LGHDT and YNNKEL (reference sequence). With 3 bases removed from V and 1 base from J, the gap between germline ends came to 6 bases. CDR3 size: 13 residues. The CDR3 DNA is TGTGCCAGCAGCCAGGCCGCGAACACTGAAGCTTTCTTT. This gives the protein CASSQAANTEAFF.